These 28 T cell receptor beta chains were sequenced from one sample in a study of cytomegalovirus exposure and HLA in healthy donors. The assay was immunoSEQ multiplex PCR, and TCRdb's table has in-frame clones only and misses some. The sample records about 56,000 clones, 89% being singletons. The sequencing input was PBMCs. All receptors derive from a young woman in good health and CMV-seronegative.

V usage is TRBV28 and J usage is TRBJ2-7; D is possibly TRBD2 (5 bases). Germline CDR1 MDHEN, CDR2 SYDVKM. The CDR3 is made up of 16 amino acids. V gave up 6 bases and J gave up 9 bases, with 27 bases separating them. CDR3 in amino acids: CASRTPTGSGPSGQYF. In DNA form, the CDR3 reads TGTGCCAGCAGGACCCCGACGGGGTCAGGCCCGTCGGGGCAGTACTTC. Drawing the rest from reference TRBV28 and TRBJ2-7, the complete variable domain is DVKVTQSSRYLVKRTGEKVFLECVQDMDHENMFWYRQDPGLGLRLIYFSYDVKMKEKGDIPEGYSVSREKKERFSLILESASTNQTSMYLCASRTPTGSGPSGQYFGPGTRLTVT.

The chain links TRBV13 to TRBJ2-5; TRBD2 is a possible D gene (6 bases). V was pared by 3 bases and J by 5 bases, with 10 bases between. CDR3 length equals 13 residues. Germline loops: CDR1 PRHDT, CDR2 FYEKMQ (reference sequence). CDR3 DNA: TGTGCCAGCAGCTTTGAGAGCGGGGAGACCCAGTACTTC. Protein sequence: CASSFESGETQYF.

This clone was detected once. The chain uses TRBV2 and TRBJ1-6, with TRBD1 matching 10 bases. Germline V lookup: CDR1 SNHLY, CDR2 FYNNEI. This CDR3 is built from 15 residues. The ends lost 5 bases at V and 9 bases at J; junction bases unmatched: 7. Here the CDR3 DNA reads TGTGCCAGCAGTCGGGGGACAGGGGAGGGTTCACCCCTCCACTTT. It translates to CASSRGTGEGSPLHF.

CDR3 nucleotides: TGTGCCAGCCTTAATACTGACGGACAGTACGAGCAGTACTTC. Amino acids: CASLNTDGQYEQYF. V usage is TRBV28 and J usage is TRBJ2-7, with D perhaps TRBD1 (6 bases). Trimming cost V 8 bases and J 4 bases, with 18 bases left between them. CDR1 is MDHEN and CDR2 is SYDVKM in the germline V gene. This CDR3 has 14 amino acids.

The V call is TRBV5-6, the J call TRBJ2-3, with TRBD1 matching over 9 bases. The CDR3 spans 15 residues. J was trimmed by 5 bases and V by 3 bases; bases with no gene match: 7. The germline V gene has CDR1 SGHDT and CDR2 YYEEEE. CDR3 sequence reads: CASSSVGTGRDTQYF. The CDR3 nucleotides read TGTGCCAGCAGCTCGGTAGGGACAGGGCGAGATACGCAGTATTTT.

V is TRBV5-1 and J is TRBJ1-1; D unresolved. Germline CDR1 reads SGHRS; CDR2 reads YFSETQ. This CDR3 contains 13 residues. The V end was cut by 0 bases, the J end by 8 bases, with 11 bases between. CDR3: CASSLESSPEAFF. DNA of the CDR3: TGCGCCAGCAGCTTGGAGTCAAGCCCAGAAGCTTTCTTT.

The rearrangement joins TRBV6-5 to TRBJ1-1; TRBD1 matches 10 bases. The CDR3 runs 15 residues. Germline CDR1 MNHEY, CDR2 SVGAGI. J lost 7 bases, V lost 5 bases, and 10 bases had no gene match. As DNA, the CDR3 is TGTGCCAGCAGTAAGCCCGGGACAGGGGCAAATGAAGCTTTCTTT. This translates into CASSKPGTGANEAFF.

CDR3: CASRERGGIDEQFF. CDR3 nucleotide sequence: TGTGCCAGCAGGGAGCGGGGGGGGATCGATGAGCAGTTCTTC. This chain connects TRBV7-9 to TRBJ2-1; 10 bases are shared with TRBD2. The CDR3 contains 14 residues. The germline gives CDR1 SEHNR, CDR2 FQNEAQ (reference sequence). Trimming removed 6 bases from V and 8 bases from J; junction bases left unmatched: 7. Supplemented by reference TRBV7-9 and TRBJ2-1, the full variable domain reads DTGVSQNPRHKITKRGQNVTFRCDPISEHNRLYWYRQTLGQGPEFLTYFQNEAQLEKSRLLSDRFSAERPKGSFSTLEIQRTEQGDSAMYLCASRERGGIDEQFFGPGTRLTVL.

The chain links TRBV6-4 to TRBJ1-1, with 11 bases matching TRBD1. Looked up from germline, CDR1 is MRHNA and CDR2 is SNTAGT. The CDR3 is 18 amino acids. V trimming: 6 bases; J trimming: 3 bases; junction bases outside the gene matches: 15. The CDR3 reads CASRPGTGGSWHYTEAFF. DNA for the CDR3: TGTGCCAGCAGGCCCGGGACAGGGGGTTCCTGGCACTACACTGAAGCTTTCTTT.

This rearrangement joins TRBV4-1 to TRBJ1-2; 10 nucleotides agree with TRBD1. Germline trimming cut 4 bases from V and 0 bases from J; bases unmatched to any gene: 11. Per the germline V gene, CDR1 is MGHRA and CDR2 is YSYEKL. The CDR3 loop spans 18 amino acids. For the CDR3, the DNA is TGCGCCAGCAGCCTCTGGGTCGACAGGGGGCAAACTAACTATGGCTACACCTTC. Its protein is CASSLWVDRGQTNYGYTF.

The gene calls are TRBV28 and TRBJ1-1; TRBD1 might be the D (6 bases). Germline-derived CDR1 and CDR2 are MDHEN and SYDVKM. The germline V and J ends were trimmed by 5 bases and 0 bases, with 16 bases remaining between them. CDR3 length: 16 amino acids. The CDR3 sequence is CASSPSWTEMNTEAFF. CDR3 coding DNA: TGTGCCAGCAGTCCCTCTTGGACAGAAATGAACACTGAAGCTTTCTTT.

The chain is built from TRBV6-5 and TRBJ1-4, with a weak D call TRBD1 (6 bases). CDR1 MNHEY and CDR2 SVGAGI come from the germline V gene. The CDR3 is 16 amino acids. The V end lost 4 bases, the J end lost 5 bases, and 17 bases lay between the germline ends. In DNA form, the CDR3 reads TGTGCCAGCAGTTCAGTCAGGGGCCGGATGAATGAAAAACTGTTTTTT. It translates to CASSSVRGRMNEKLFF.

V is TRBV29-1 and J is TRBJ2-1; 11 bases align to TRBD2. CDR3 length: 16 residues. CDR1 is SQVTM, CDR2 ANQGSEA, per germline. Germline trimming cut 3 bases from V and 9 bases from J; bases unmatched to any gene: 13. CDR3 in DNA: TGCAGCGTTGAGGGGGATACGACTAGCGGGAAGACTGAGCAGTTCTTC. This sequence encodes CSVEGDTTSGKTEQFF.

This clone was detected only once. CDR3 nucleotides: TGTGCCAGCAGTCGACAGGGACGGAGAGATACGCAGTATTTT. It codes for CASSRQGRRDTQYF. The V call is TRBV27, the J call TRBJ2-3, with 7 bases fitting TRBD1. The germline CDR1 and CDR2 sequences are MNHEY and SMNVEV (reference sequence). CDR3 length equals 14 residues. The J segment lost 5 bases and the V segment lost 5 bases, leaving 7 bases of the junction unmatched.

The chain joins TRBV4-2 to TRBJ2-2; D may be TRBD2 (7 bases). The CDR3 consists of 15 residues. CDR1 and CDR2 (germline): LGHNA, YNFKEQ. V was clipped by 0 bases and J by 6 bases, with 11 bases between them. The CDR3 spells CASSQERGGPGELFF. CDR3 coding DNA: TGTGCCAGCAGCCAAGAGAGGGGGGGCCCCGGGGAGCTGTTTTTT.

Written as DNA, the CDR3 is TGTGCCAGCAGCCCCCCCGGGACTCGTCCGTACTTC. It translates to CASSPPGTRPYF. This sequence joins TRBV6-6 and TRBJ2-5, with D tentatively TRBD2 (6 bases). Trimming removed 6 bases from V and 13 bases from J, with 18 bases in between. This CDR3 has 12 amino acids. CDR1 and CDR2 from the germline V gene are MNHNY and SVGAGI (reference sequence).

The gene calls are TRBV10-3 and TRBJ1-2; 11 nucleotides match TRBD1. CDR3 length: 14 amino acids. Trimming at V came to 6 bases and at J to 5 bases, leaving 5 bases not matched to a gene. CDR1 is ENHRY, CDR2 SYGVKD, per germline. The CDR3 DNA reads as TGTGCCATCAGCGGAGGACAGGGGGCATATGGCTACACCTTC. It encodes CAISGGQGAYGYTF.

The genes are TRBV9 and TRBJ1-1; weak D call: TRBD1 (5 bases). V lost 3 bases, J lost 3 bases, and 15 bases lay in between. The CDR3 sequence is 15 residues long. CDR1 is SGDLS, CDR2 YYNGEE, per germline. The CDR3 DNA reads TGTGCCAGCAGCGAGGCTCAGGGATTCGACACTGAAGCTTTCTTT. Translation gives CASSEAQGFDTEAFF.

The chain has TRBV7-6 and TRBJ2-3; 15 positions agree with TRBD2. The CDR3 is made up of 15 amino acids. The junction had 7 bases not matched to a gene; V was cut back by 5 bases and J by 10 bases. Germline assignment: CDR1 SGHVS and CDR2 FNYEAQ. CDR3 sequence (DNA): TGTGCCAGCAGCCCAGGACTAGCGGGAGGGCAGGCGCAGTATTTT. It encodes CASSPGLAGGQAQYF.

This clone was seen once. Written as DNA, the CDR3 is TGTGCCAGCAGTCCTAGTCGAAATTTGCAGTATTTT. This translates into CASSPSRNLQYF. This chain joins TRBV27 and TRBJ2-3; D ambiguous. The V gene's germline CDR1 is MNHEY and CDR2 SMNVEV (reference sequence). This CDR3 comprises 12 residues. Trimming removed 5 bases from V and 11 bases from J, with 14 bases in between.

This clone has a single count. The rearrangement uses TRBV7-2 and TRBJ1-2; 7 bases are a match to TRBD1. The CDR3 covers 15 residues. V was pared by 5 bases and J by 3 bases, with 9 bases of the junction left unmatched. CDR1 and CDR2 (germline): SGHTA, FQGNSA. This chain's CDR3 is CASSQTRDSYYGYTF. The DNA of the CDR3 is TGTGCCAGCAGCCAGACGCGGGACAGTTACTATGGCTACACCTTC.

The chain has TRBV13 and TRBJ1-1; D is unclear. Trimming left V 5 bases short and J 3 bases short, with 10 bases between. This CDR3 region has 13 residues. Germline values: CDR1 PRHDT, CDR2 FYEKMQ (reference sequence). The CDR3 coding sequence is TGTGCCAGCAGCAACCGGGGTGACACTGAAGCTTTCTTT. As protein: CASSNRGDTEAFF. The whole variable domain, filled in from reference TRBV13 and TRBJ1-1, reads AAGVIQSPRHLIKEKRETATLKCYPIPRHDTVYWYQQGPGQDPQFLISFYEKMQSDKGSIPDRFSAQQFSDYHSELNMSSLELGDSALYFCASSNRGDTEAFFGQGTRLTVV.

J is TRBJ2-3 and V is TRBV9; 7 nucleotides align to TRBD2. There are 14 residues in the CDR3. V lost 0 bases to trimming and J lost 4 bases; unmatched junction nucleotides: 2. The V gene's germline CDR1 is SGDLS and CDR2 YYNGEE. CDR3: CASSVGGRADTQYF. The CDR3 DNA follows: TGTGCCAGCAGCGTAGGCGGGAGAGCAGATACGCAGTATTTT. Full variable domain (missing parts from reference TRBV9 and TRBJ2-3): DSGVTQTPKHLITATGQRVTLRCSPRSGDLSVYWYQQSLDQGLQFLIQYYNGEERAKGNILERFSAQQFPDLHSELNLSSLELGDSALYFCASSVGGRADTQYFGPGTRLTVL.

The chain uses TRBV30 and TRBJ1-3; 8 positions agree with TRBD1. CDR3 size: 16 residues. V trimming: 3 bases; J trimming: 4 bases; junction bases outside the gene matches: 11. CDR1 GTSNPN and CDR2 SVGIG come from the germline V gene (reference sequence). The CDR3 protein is CAWRGFGQGEGNTIYF. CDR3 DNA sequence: TGTGCCTGGAGGGGTTTCGGACAGGGTGAAGGAAACACCATATATTTT. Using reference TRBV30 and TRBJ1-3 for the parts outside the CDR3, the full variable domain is SQTIHQWPATLVQPVGSPLSLECTVEGTSNPNLYWYRQAAGRGLQLLFYSVGIGQISSEVPQNLSASRPQDRQFILSSKKLLLSDSGFYLCAWRGFGQGEGNTIYFGEGSWLTVV.

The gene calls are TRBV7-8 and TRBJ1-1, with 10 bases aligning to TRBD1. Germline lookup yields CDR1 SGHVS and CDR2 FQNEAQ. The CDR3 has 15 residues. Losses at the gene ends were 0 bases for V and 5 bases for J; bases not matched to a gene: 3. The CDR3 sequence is CASSLAGTGVTEAFF. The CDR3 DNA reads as TGTGCCAGCAGCTTAGCAGGGACAGGGGTTACTGAAGCTTTCTTT.

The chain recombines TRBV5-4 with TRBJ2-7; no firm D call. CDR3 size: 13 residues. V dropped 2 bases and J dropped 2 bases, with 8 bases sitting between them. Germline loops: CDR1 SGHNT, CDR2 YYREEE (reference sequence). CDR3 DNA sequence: TGTGCCAGCAGCTTCGAGGCAGCCTACGAGCAGTACTTC. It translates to CASSFEAAYEQYF.

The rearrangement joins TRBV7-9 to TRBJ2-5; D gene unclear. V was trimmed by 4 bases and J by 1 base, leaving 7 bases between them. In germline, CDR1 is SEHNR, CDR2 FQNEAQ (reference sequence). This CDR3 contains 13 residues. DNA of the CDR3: TGTGCCAGCAGCTCACTCTCCCAAGAGACCCAGTACTTC. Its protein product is CASSSLSQETQYF.

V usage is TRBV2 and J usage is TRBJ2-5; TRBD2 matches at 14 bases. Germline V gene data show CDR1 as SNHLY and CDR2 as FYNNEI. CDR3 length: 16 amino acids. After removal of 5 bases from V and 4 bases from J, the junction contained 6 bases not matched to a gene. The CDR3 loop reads CASSSGLAGGLETQYF. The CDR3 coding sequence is TGTGCCAGCAGTTCTGGACTAGCGGGAGGACTAGAGACCCAGTACTTC.